The clone carrying this T cell receptor beta chain has at least ten counts. Antigen unknown. This record belongs to a study of blood T cells in healthy people across ages. Findings of the study overall: Roughly linear age-related decline in beta diversity appeared, significant by age around 36. Compared with aged donors, long-lived donors showed fewer expanded clones, suggesting selection. In the absence of known donor CMV status, changes in expanded clonotypes were possibly confounded.

Whenever a sample was processed, at least 6 million PBMCs were isolated. PCR was performed a second time for about 7 to 12 cycles using a sample-barcoded 5' primer and a J-beta primer mix. TCRdb redid the calling of the 5' RACE reads with MiXCR, one entry per CDR3 protein. The sample holds 600,000 to 800,000 distinct CDR3 sequences; over 40% are singletons and the top ten take about 13%. This receptor was identified in a woman older than 75 in good health. Material: blood.

DNA for the CDR3: TGTGCCAGTACCCTTGGGGGGTTCACAGATACGCAGTATTTT. Translating gives CASTLGGFTDTQYF. The V call is TRBV28, the J call TRBJ2-3; D is perhaps TRBD2 (6 bases). Germline V gene data show CDR1 as MDHEN and CDR2 as SYDVKM. The CDR3 runs 14 residues. Trimming stripped 9 bases from V and 2 bases from J, with 15 bases between.